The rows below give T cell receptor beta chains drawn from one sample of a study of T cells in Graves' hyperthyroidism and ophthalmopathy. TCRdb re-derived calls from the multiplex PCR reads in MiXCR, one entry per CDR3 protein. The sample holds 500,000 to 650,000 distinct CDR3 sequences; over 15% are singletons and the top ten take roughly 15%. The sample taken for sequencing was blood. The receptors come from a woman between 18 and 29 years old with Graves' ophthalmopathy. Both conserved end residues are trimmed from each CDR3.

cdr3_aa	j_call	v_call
ASSTGQRNYGYT	TRBJ1-2	TRBV19
ASSPYRDNQPQH	TRBJ1-5	TRBV4-1
ASRASREANYGYT	TRBJ1-2	TRBV12-3/TRBV12-4
ASSQEPPGTSGRADEQF	TRBJ2-1	TRBV4-1
AWRGQGMNTGELF	TRBJ2-2	TRBV30
ASSQTSGLLSYNEQF	TRBJ2-1	TRBV27
ASKGQGLGEQF	TRBJ2-1	TRBV7-8
AGSLQAGRLYEQY	TRBJ2-7	TRBV27
ASKTDGGFYAF	TRBJ1-1	TRBV12-3/TRBV12-4
ASSLGQGWNEQF	TRBJ2-1	TRBV5-5
ASSLAGSGSYYEQY	TRBJ2-7	TRBV5-1
ASSSLPTANYGYT	TRBJ1-2	TRBV5-5
ASSLGLLRQGTHGDEQF	TRBJ2-1	TRBV7-9
ASSPPGRGGETQY	TRBJ2-5	TRBV6-1
ASSPPVRISTGTQY	TRBJ2-3	TRBV16
ASSLTNYEQY	TRBJ2-7	TRBV7-2
ASTPPGTGVRNEQF	TRBJ2-1	TRBV19
ASSYSTGGGEKLF	TRBJ1-4	TRBV6-5
ASSRGTQNTEAF	TRBJ1-1	TRBV9
ASSSLAGLDPDTQY	TRBJ2-3	TRBV28
ASSLNEGGTDTQY	TRBJ2-3	TRBV7-9
ASSFQSGGNTEAF	TRBJ1-1	TRBV5-1
ASSFVQGFGGYT	TRBJ1-2	TRBV5-6
ASSETGASYNEQF	TRBJ2-1	TRBV7-3
ASSLGARSPLH	TRBJ1-6	TRBV5-8
ASSPQSGQGAWEQY	TRBJ2-7	TRBV7-9
ASSAGQRTDTQY	TRBJ2-3	TRBV7-3
ASSLGAVVSTDTQY	TRBJ2-3	TRBV27
ASSTTGRQETQY	TRBJ2-5	TRBV9
ASSSGQGAPTDTQY	TRBJ2-3	TRBV5-1